The rows below give T cell receptor beta chains drawn from one sample of a study of immune evolution from preneoplasia to lung adenocarcinoma. Data came from immunoSEQ multiplex PCR; TCRdb stores just in-frame clones and leaves some out. Among several thousand clones listed, about 80% were seen once. Material: FFPE lung adenocarcinoma in situ tissue. The receptor source for this set is a donor older than 65 with lung adenocarcinoma. Both conserved end residues are part of each CDR3. D genes are given only for firm matches. Clone size is shown for a subset of rows, as once, few, many or a class of expanded clone.

j_call v_call d_call clone_size cdr3_aa cdr3_nt
TRBJ2-1 TRBV10-3 TRBD2 - CAISPGLAEQFF TGTGCCATCAGTCCGGGACTAGCGGAGCAGTTCTTC
TRBJ1-1 TRBV19 TRBD1 - CASTRQGAALFEAFF TGTGCCAGTACCCGACAGGGGGCTGCTCTTTTTGAAGCTTTCTTT
TRBJ1-2 TRBV2 TRBD1 - CASIGLGTGPIYGYTF TGTGCCAGCATCGGGCTGGGGACAGGTCCCATCTATGGCTACACCTTC
TRBJ2-1 TRBV5-1 - once CASRWSGTHNEQFF TGCGCCAGCAGATGGTCGGGGACGCACAATGAGCAGTTCTTC
TRBJ1-1 TRBV7-6 - - CASSSDTNTEAFF TGTGCCAGCAGCTCAGATACAAACACTGAAGCTTTCTTT
TRBJ1-2 TRBV7-9 - - CASSTRQNYGYTF TGTGCCAGCAGCACCCGACAGAACTATGGCTACACCTTC
TRBJ2-1 TRBV4-1 TRBD2 few CASSQVGLREHRRFF TGCGCCAGCAGCCAAGTAGGTTTGCGGGAGCACCGACGGTTCTTC
TRBJ2-7 TRBV7-9 TRBD1 - CASSLSATGGNEQYF TGTGCCAGCAGCCTTAGCGCGACAGGGGGCAACGAGCAGTACTTC
TRBJ2-3 TRBV2 TRBD2 - CAIKTSGRGDTQYF TGTGCCATTAAGACTAGCGGGAGGGGAGATACGCAGTATTTT
TRBJ2-2 TRBV5-5 - - CASSRGGQGWTGELFF TGTGCCAGCAGCCGGGGGGGACAGGGATGGACCGGGGAGCTGTTTTTT
TRBJ1-3 TRBV6-6 TRBD1 once CASRLRDSSGNTIYF TGTGCCAGCAGATTACGGGACAGCTCTGGAAACACCATATATTTT
TRBJ2-7 TRBV6-6 TRBD1 - CASSSPGQGAYEQYF TGTGCCAGCAGTTCTCCGGGACAGGGGGCCTACGAGCAGTACTTC
TRBJ2-3 TRBV6-1 TRBD2 once CASLTSGTTDTQYF TGTGCCAGCTTGACTAGCGGGACCACAGATACGCAGTATTTT
TRBJ2-5 TRBV5-1 TRBD2 - CASSHGTSGQETQYF TGCGCCAGCAGCCACGGGACTAGCGGCCAAGAGACCCAGTACTTC
TRBJ2-4 TRBV18 - - CASSPGSGTTNIQYF TGTGCCAGCTCCCCAGGGTCCGGCACCACGAACATTCAGTACTTC
TRBJ1-2 TRBV7-2 - - CASSQTGYYGYTF TGTGCCAGCAGCCAAACAGGGTACTATGGCTACACCTTC
TRBJ2-2 TRBV9 - - CASSDGNTGELFF TGTGCCAGCAGCGACGGGAACACCGGGGAGCTGTTTTTT
TRBJ1-5 TRBV18 - - CASSPREDQPQHF TGTGCCAGCTCACCACGGGAGGACCAGCCCCAGCATTTT